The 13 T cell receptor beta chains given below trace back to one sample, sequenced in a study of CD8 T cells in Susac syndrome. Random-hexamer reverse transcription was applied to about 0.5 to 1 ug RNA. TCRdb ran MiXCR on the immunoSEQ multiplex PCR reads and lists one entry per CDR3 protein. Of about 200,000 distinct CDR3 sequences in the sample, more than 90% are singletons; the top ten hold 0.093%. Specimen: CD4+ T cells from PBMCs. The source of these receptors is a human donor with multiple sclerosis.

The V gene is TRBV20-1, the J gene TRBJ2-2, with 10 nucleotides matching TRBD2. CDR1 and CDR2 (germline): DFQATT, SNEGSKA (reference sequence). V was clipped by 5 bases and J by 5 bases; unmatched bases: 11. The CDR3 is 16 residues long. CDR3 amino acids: CSAVGMGLARTGELFF. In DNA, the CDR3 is TGCAGTGCTGTGGGGATGGGACTAGCGAGGACCGGGGAGCTGTTTTTT.

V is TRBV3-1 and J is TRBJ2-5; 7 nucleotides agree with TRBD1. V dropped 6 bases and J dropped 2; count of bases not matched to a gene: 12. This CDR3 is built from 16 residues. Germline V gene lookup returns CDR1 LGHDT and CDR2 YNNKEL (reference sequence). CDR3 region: CASSRFPGTVQETQYF. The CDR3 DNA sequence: TGTGCCAGCAGTCGATTCCCCGGGACAGTACAAGAGACCCAGTACTTC.

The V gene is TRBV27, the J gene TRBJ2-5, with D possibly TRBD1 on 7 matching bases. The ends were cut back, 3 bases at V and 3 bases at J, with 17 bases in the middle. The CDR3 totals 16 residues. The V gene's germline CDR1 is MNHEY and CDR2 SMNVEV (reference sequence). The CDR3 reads CASSLQRPRGEETQYF. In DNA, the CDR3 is TGTGCCAGCAGTTTGCAGAGGCCCAGGGGGGAAGAGACCCAGTACTTC.

The CDR3 protein is CAWRSDVSQYF. CDR3 coding DNA: TGTGCCTGGAGATCGGACGTCAGTCAGTATTTT. V gene TRBV30 combines with J gene TRBJ2-3; no clear D. This CDR3 has 11 residues. Germline CDR1 reads GTSNPN; CDR2 reads SVGIG (reference sequence). Trimming stripped 3 bases from V and 12 bases from J, with 13 bases between. Combining the CDR3 with reference TRBV30 and TRBJ2-3 gives the whole variable domain SQTIHQWPATLVQPVGSPLSLECTVEGTSNPNLYWYRQAAGRGLQLLFYSVGIGQISSEVPQNLSASRPQDRQFILSSKKLLLSDSGFYLCAWRSDVSQYFGPGTRLTVL.

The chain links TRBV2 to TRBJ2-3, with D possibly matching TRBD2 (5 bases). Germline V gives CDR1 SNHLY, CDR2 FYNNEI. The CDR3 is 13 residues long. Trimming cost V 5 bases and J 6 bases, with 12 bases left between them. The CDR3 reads CASSKEGADTQYF. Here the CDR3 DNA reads TGTGCCAGCAGTAAAGAGGGCGCCGATACGCAGTATTTT.

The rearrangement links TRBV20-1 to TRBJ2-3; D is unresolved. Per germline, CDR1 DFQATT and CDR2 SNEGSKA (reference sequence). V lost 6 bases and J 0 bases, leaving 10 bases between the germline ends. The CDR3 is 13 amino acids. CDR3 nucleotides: TGCAGTGCCCTCCTTCGAAGCACAGATACGCAGTATTTT. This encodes CSALLRSTDTQYF.

The CDR3 bases are TGTGCCAGCAGTCGCCTTGAGAACACTGAAGCTTTCTTT. Its protein product is CASSRLENTEAFF. The J gene is TRBJ1-1, the V gene TRBV12-3 or TRBV12-4; D ambiguous. Trimming removed 5 bases at V and 1 base at J, with 8 bases between. The CDR3 totals 13 residues.

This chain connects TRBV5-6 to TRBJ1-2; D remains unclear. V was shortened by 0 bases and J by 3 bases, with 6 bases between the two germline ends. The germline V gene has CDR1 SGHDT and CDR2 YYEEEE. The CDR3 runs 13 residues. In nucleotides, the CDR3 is TGTGCCAGCAGCTTGGACAGATACTATGGCTACACCTTC. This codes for CASSLDRYYGYTF.

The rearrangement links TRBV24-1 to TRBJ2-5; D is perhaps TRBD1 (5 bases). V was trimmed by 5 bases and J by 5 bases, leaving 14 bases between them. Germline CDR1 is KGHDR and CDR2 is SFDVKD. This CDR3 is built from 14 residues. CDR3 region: CATSAMTARETQYF. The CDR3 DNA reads TGTGCCACCAGTGCCATGACAGCGAGGGAGACCCAGTACTTC.

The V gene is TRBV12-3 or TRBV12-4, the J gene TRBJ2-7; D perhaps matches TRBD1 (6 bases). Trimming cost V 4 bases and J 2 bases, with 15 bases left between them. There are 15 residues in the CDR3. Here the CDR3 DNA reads TGTGCCAGCAGTTCTTTGATGGCAGGGGCCTACGAGCAGTACTTC. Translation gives CASSSLMAGAYEQYF.

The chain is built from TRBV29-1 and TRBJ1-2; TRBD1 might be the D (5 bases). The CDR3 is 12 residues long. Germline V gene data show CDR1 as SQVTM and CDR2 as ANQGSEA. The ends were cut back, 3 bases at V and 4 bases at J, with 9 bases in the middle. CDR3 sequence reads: CSVDRAIYGYTF. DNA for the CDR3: TGCAGCGTTGACAGGGCCATCTATGGCTACACCTTC. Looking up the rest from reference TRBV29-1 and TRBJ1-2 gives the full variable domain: SAVISQKPSRDICQRGTSLTIQCQVDSQVTMMFWYRQQPGQSLTLIATANQGSEATYESGFVIDKFPISRPNLTFSTLTVSNMSPEDSSIYLCSVDRAIYGYTFGSGTRLTVV.

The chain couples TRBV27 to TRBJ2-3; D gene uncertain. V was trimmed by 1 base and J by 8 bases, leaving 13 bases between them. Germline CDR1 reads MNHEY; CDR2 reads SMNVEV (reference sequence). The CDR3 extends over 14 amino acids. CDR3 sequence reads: CASSLWAGGGTQYF. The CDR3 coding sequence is TGTGCCAGCAGTTTATGGGCAGGCGGTGGTACGCAGTATTTT.

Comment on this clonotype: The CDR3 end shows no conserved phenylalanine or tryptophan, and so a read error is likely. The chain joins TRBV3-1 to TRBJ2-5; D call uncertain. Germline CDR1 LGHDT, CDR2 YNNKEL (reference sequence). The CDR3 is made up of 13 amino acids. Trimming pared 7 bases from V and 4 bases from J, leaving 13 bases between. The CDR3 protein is CASNFRFGETQYL. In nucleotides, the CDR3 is TGTGCCAGCAACTTCAGGTTTGGAGAGACCCAGTACCTC.